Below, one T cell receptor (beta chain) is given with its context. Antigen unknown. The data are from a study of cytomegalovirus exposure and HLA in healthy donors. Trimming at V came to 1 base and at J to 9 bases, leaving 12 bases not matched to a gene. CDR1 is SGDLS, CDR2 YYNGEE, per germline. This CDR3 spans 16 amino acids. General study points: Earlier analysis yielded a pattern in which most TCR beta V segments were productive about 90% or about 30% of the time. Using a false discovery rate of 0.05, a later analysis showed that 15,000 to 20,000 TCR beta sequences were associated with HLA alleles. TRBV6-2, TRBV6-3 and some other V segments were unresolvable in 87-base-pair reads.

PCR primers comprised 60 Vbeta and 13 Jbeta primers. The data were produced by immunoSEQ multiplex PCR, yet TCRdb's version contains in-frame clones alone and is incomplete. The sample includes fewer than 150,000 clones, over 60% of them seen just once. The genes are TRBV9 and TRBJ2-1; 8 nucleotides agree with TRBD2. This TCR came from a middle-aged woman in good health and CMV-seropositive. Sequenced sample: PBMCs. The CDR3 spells CASSVSWTSFGGEQFF. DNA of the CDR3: TGTGCCAGCAGCGTAAGTTGGACTAGCTTCGGCGGTGAGCAGTTCTTC.